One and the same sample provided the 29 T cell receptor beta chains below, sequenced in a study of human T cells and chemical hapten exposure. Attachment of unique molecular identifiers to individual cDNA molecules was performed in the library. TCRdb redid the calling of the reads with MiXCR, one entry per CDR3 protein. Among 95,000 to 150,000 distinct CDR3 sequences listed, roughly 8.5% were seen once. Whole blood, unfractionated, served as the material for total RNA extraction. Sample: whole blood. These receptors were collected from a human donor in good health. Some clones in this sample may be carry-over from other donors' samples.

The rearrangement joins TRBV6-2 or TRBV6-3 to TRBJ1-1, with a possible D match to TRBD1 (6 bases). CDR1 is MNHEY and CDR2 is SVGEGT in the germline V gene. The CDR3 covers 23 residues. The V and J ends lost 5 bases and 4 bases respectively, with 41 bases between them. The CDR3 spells CASSASRTYWRTASRGGSTEAFF. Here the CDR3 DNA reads TGTGCCAGCAGTGCCTCCCGAACCTACTGGAGGACAGCTTCTCGTGGGGGATCCACTGAAGCTTTCTTT.

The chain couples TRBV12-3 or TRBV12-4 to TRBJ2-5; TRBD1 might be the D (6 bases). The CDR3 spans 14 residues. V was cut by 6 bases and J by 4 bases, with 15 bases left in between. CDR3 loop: CASSRTGIGETQYF. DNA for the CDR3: TGTGCCAGCAGCCGCACAGGGATCGGAGAGACCCAGTACTTC.

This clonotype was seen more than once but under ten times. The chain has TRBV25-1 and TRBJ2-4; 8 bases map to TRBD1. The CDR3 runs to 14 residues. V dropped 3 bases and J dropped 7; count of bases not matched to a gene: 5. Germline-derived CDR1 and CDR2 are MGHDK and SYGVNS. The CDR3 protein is CASSEERTGNIQYF. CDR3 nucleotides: TGTGCCAGCAGTGAGGAGCGGACAGGGAACATTCAGTACTTC.

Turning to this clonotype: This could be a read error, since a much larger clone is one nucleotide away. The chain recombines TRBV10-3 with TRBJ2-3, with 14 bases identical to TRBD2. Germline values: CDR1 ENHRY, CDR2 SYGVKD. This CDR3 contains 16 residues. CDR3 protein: CAISGGTSGSSETQYF. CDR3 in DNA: TGTGCCATCAGTGGAGGGACTAGCGGGAGTTCAGAAACGCAGTATTTT.

The CDR3: CATSRATGWGSPLHF. The CDR3 nucleotides read TGTGCCACCAGCAGAGCGACAGGGTGGGGTTCACCCCTCCACTTT. The V gene is TRBV15, the J gene TRBJ1-6; 7 bases align to TRBD1. Looked up from germline, CDR1 is LNHNV and CDR2 is YYDKDF (reference sequence). This CDR3 has 15 residues. Trimming cost V 1 base and J 9 bases; bases outside gene matches: 6.

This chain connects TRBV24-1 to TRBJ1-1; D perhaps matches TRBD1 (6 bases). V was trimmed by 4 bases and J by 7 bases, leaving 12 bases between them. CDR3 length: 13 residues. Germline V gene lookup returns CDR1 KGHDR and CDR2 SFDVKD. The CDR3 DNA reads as TGTGCCACCAGTGACCCAGGGACAAATGAAGCTTTCTTT. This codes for CATSDPGTNEAFF.

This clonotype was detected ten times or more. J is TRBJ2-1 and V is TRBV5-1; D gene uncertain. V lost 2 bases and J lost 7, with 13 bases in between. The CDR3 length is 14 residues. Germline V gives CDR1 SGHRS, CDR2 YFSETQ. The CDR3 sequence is CASSFRSTLNEQFF. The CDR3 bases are TGCGCCAGCAGCTTTCGTAGTACTTTGAATGAGCAGTTCTTC.

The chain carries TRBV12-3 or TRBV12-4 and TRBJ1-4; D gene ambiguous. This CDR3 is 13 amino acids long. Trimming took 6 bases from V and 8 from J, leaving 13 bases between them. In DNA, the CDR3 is TGTGCCAGCAGCTTCCCGATGGGCGAAAAACTGTTTTTT. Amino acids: CASSFPMGEKLFF.

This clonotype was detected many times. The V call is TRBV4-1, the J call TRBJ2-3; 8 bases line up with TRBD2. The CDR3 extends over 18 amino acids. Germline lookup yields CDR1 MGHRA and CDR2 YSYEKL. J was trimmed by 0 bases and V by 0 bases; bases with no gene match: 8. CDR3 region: CASSQDSLAGSSTDTQYF. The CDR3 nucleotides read TGCGCCAGCAGCCAAGATTCGCTAGCGGGTTCTAGCACAGATACGCAGTATTTT.

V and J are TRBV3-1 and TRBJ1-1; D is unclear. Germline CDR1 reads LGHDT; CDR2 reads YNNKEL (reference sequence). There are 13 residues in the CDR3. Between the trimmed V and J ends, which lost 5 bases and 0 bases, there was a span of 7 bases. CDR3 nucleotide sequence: TGTGCCAGCAGCTACTCTGTGAACACTGAAGCTTTCTTT. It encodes CASSYSVNTEAFF.

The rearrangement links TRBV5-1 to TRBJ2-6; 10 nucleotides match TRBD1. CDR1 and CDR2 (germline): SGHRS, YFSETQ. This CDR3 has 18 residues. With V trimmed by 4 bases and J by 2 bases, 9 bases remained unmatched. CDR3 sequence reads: CASSLPGTGVPGANVLTF. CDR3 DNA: TGCGCCAGCAGCCTCCCCGGGACAGGGGTCCCTGGGGCCAACGTCCTGACTTTC.

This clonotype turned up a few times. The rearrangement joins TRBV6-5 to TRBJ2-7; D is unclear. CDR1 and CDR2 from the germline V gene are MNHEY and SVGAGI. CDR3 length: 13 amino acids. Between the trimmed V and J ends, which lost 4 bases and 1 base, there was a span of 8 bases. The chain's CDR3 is CASSLKVSYEQYF. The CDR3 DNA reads TGTGCCAGCAGTTTGAAGGTATCCTACGAGCAGTACTTC.

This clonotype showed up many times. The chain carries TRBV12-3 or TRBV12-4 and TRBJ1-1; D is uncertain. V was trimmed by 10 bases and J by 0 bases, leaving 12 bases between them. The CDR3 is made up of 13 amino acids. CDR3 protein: CATHDRLNTEAFF. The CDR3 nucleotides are TGTGCCACCCATGACCGGTTGAACACTGAAGCTTTCTTT.

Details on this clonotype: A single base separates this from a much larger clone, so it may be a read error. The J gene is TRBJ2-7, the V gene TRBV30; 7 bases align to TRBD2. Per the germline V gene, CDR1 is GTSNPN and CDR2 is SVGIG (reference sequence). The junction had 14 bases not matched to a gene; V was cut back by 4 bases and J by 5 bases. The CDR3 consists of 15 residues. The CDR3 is CAWNPGGTTNNEQYF. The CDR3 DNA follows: TGTGCCTGGAATCCCGGGGGGACTACTAACAACGAGCAGTACTTC.

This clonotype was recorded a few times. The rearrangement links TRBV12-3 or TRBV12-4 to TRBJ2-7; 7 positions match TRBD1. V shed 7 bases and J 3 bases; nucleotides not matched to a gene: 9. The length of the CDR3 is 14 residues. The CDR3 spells CASNRQGMGYEQYF. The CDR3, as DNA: TGTGCCAGCAACCGACAGGGAATGGGCTACGAGCAGTACTTC.

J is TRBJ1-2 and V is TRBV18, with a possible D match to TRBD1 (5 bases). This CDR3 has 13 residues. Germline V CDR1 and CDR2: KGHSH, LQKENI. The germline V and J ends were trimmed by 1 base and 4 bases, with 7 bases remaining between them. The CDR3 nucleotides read TGTGCCAGCTCACCACGACAGCTCTATGGCTACACCTTC. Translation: CASSPRQLYGYTF.

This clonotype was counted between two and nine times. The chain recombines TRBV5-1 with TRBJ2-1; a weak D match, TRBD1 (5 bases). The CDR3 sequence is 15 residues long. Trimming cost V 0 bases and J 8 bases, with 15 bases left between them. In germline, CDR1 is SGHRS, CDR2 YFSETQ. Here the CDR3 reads CASSLVPGRVDEQFF. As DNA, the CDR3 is TGCGCCAGCAGCTTGGTGCCAGGGCGCGTCGATGAGCAGTTCTTC.

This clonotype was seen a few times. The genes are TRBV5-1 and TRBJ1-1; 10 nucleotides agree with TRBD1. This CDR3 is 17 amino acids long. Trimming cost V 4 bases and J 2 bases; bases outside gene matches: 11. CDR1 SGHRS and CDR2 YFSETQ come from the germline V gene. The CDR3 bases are TGCGCCAGCAGCCTAATTCCGGGACAGGGGACCAACACTGAAGCTTTCTTT. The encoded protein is CASSLIPGQGTNTEAFF.

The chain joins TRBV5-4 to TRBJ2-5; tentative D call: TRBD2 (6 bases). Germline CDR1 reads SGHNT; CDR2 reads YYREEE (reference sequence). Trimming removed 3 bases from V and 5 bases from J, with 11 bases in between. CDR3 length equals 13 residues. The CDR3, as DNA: TGTGCCAGCAGCTCAGCGGGTCCTGAGACCCAGTACTTC. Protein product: CASSSAGPETQYF. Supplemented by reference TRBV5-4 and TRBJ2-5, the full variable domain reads ETGVTQSPTHLIKTRGQQVTLRCSSQSGHNTVSWYQQALGQGPQFIFQYYREEENGRGNFPPRFSGLQFPNYSSELNVNALELDDSALYLCASSSAGPETQYFGPGTRLLVL.

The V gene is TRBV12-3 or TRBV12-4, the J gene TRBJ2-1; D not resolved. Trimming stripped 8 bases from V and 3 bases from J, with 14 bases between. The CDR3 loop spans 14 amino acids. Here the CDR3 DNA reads TGTGCCAGCTCCCACCCGGGCCTCTACAATGAGCAGTTCTTC. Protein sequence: CASSHPGLYNEQFF.

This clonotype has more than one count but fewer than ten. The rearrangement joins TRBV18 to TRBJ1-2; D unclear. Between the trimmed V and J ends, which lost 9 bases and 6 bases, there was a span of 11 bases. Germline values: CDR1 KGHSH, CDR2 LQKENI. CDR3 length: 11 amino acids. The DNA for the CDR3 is TGTGCCAGGGGAGGAGTGGATGGCTACACCTTC. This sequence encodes CARGGVDGYTF.

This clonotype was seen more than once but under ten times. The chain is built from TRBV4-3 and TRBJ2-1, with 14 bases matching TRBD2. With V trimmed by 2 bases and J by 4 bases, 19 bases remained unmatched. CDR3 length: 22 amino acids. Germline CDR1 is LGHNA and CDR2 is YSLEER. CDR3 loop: CASSQSRVGLAGGQQKYNEQFF. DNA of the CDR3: TGCGCCAGCAGCCAATCCCGGGTCGGACTAGCGGGGGGCCAACAGAAATACAATGAGCAGTTCTTC.

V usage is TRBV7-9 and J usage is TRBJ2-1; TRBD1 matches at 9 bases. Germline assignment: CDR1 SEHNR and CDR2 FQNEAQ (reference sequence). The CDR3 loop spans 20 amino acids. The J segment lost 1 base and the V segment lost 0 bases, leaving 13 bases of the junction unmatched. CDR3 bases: TGTGCCAGCAGCTTAGCGAGGGGACAGGGTAGGGGGATATCCTACAATGAGCAGTTCTTC. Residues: CASSLARGQGRGISYNEQFF.

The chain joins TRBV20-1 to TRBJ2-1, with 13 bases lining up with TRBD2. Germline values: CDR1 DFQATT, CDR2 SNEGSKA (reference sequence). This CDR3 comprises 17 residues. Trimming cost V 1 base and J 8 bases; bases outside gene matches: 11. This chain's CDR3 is CSARGTSTSGRPHEQFF. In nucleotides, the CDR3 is TGCAGTGCTAGAGGGACTTCGACTAGCGGGAGGCCCCATGAGCAGTTCTTC.

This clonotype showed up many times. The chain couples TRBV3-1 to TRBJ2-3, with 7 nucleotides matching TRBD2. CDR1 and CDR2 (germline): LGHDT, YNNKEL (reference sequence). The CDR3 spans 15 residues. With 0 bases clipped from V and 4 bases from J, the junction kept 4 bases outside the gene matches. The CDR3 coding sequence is TGTGCCAGCAGCCAAGATCGGGGAGGGCCAGATACGCAGTATTTT. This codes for CASSQDRGGPDTQYF.

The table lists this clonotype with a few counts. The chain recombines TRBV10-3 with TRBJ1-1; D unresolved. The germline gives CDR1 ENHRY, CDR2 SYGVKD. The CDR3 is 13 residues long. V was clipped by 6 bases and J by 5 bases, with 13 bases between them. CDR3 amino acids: CAIRGSPETEAFF. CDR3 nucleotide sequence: TGTGCCATCAGGGGCAGCCCCGAGACTGAAGCTTTCTTT.

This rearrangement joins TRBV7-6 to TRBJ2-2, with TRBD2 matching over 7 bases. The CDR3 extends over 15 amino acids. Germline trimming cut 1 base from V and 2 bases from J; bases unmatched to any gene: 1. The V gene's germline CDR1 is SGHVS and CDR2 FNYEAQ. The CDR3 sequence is CASSLEAGNTGELFF. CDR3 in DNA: TGTGCCAGCAGCTTAGAAGCGGGAAACACCGGGGAGCTGTTTTTT.

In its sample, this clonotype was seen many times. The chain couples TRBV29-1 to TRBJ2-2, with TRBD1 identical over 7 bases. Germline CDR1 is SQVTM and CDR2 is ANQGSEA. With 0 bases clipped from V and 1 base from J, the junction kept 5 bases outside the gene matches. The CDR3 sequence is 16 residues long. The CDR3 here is CSVEDGDSQNTGELFF. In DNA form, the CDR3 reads TGCAGCGTTGAAGACGGGGACAGCCAGAACACCGGGGAGCTGTTTTTT.

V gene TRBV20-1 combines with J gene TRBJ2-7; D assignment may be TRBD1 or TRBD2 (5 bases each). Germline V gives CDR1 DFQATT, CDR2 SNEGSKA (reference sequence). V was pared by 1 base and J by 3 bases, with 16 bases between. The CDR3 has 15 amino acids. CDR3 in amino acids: CSARVWGLESYEQYF. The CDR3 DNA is TGCAGTGCTAGAGTTTGGGGGTTGGAAAGCTACGAGCAGTACTTC.